The clone carrying this T cell receptor beta chain came up many times. Germline V lookup: CDR1 MDHEN, CDR2 SYDVKM. Trimming at V came to 5 bases and at J to 1 base, leaving 9 bases not matched to a gene. This CDR3 region has 17 residues. The data stem from a study of tumor and adjacent non-tumor tissue in lung cancer. The template was RNA from unsorted bulk tissue. Distant lung tissue was collected more than 3 cm away from the tumor edge. A modified ARM-PCR protocol with three rounds of nested PCR amplified TCRbeta. Each CDR3 protein is one row after TCRdb ran MiXCR on the multiplex PCR reads. This table holds more than 35,000 distinct CDR3 sequences, 60% to 70% found once.

The clonotype originates from a woman in her thirties or forties with non-small cell lung cancer. The specimen sequenced was distant non-tumor lung tissue. This chain joins TRBV28 and TRBJ2-5; 11 positions match TRBD1. The CDR3 spells CASSRTGGYPIQETQYF. CDR3 nucleotides: TGTGCCAGCAGTCGGACAGGGGGCTACCCAATCCAAGAGACCCAGTACTTC.